Following are 15 T cell receptor beta chains from one sample sequenced in a study of shared clonotypes between healthy human individuals. Method: immunoSEQ multiplex PCR; TCRdb's copy keeps in-frame clones and lacks some. The repertoire holds about 1.1 million clones, with 70% to 80% as singletons. Sequenced material: memory CD4+ T cells from PBMCs. Subset here: CD45RA-negative fraction. The receptors here all came from a man between 18 and 29 years old in good health. Some clones in this sample may be carry-over from other donors' samples.

This chain joins TRBV7-2 and TRBJ2-1; 13 positions agree with TRBD2. Germline V gives CDR1 SGHTA, CDR2 FQGNSA. V was pared by 8 bases and J by 4 bases, with 5 bases of the junction left unmatched. The CDR3 covers 15 residues. The CDR3 DNA reads TGTGCCAGCCGGACTAGCGGGAGTAGATACAATGAGCAGTTCTTC. This codes for CASRTSGSRYNEQFF. Combining the CDR3 with reference TRBV7-2 and TRBJ2-1 gives the whole variable domain GAGVSQSPSNKVTEKGKDVELRCDPISGHTALYWYRQSLGQGLEFLIYFQGNSAPDKSGLPSDRFSAERTGGSVSTLTIQRTQQEDSAVYLCASRTSGSRYNEQFFGPGTRLTVL.

This clone was picked up one time. V gene TRBV28 combines with J gene TRBJ1-5; D unresolved. Trimming removed 4 bases at V and 2 bases at J, with 12 bases between. Germline V lookup: CDR1 MDHEN, CDR2 SYDVKM. The length of the CDR3 is 15 residues. The CDR3 reads CASSSPSPGNQPQHF. CDR3 coding DNA: TGTGCCAGCAGTTCCCCATCCCCGGGCAATCAGCCCCAGCATTTT.

The CDR3 nucleotides read TGTGCCAGCAGCTTAGCGCGCGGGGTCCTCTACAATGAGCAGTTCTTC. Its protein is CASSLARGVLYNEQFF. The chain recombines TRBV11-1 with TRBJ2-1; weak D call: TRBD2 (6 bases). CDR3 length: 16 residues. Deletions cut 0 bases from V and 3 bases from J, with 12 bases between. Germline-derived CDR1 and CDR2 are SGHAT and FQDESV (reference sequence).

This chain uses TRBV10-3 with TRBJ2-2, with 7 bases identical to TRBD2. CDR1 is ENHRY and CDR2 is SYGVKD in the germline V gene. This CDR3 has 14 amino acids. The J segment lost 4 bases and the V segment lost 10 bases, leaving 9 bases of the junction unmatched. CDR3 coding DNA: TGTGCCACCCGCCTAGCGGAGGGCACCGGGGAGCTGTTTTTT. Amino acid sequence: CATRLAEGTGELFF.

J is TRBJ1-2 and V is TRBV6-1, with D unclear. Looked up from germline, CDR1 is MNHNS and CDR2 is SASEGT. Trimming shortened V by 3 bases and J by 4 bases, and 9 bases separated the two germline ends. CDR3 length: 13 residues. CDR3 protein: CASSDGFSYGYTF. CDR3 nucleotide sequence: TGTGCCAGCAGTGACGGATTTTCCTATGGCTACACCTTC.

This chain joins TRBV28 and TRBJ1-2; tentatively, D is TRBD1 (5 bases). Trimming cost V 7 bases and J 5 bases, with 23 bases left between them. This CDR3 is 16 amino acids long. Germline V gene sequence: CDR1 MDHEN, CDR2 SYDVKM. Here the CDR3 reads CASNSGGTAKAYGYTF. Written as DNA, the CDR3 is TGTGCCAGCAACTCCGGAGGGACCGCTAAGGCATATGGCTACACCTTC.

V and J are TRBV2 and TRBJ2-1; possibly TRBD1 or TRBD2 for D (6 bases each). The CDR3 sequence is 14 residues long. Germline V gene data show CDR1 as SNHLY and CDR2 as FYNNEI. The germline V and J ends were trimmed by 8 bases and 6 bases, with 17 bases remaining between them. The DNA for the CDR3 is TGTGCCAGCCTTCGAGGGGGGCAAGCCAATGAGCAGTTCTTC. It translates to CASLRGGQANEQFF.

This chain links TRBV15 with TRBJ2-2; no definite D call. CDR3 length: 13 residues. Per germline, CDR1 LNHNV and CDR2 YYDKDF (reference sequence). The V end was cut by 5 bases, the J end by 5 bases, with 9 bases between. This CDR3 reads CATSGVFTGELFF. The CDR3 DNA follows: TGTGCCACCAGCGGGGTTTTTACCGGGGAGCTGTTTTTT.

Points on this clone: The same CDR3 can be traced to other DNA sequences in this sample. The gene calls are TRBV28 and TRBJ2-3; D may be TRBD1 (5 bases). Germline CDR1 MDHEN, CDR2 SYDVKM. The CDR3 consists of 15 residues. Between the trimmed V and J ends, which lost 2 bases and 0 bases, there was a span of 9 bases. CDR3 in amino acids: CASSLNRPSTDTQYF. DNA of the CDR3: TGTGCCAGCAGTTTAAACAGGCCGAGCACAGATACGCAGTATTTT.

The V and J genes are TRBV10-3 and TRBJ2-1; weak D call: TRBD1 (5 bases). Germline V CDR1 and CDR2: ENHRY, SYGVKD. This CDR3 region has 14 residues. Between the trimmed V and J ends, which lost 11 bases and 0 bases, there was a span of 14 bases. Here the CDR3 reads CAASRQSSYNEQFF. Here the CDR3 DNA reads TGTGCCGCTTCTCGACAGAGCTCCTACAATGAGCAGTTCTTC.

The chain employs TRBV28 and TRBJ2-5; the D gene is possibly TRBD1 (6 bases). The CDR3 totals 14 residues. CDR1 and CDR2 (germline): MDHEN, SYDVKM. Deletions cut 4 bases from V and 4 bases from J, with 13 bases between. The CDR3 DNA reads TGTGCCAGCAGTTCCATCCAACAGGGAGAGACCCAGTACTTC. Translating it yields CASSSIQQGETQYF.

The chain joins TRBV5-1 to TRBJ2-7; 12 nucleotides agree with TRBD2. CDR1 and CDR2 from the germline V gene are SGHRS and YFSETQ. The CDR3 covers 16 residues. Germline trimming cut 4 bases from V and 0 bases from J; bases unmatched to any gene: 5. The CDR3 loop is CASSPGLAGTSYEQYF. The CDR3 DNA follows: TGCGCCAGCAGCCCAGGACTAGCGGGGACCTCCTACGAGCAGTACTTC.

This clone was detected a few times. The CDR3 is CASSHPGPGRTDTQYF. DNA for the CDR3: TGTGCCAGCAGCCACCCGGGACCCGGACGCACAGATACGCAGTATTTT. The chain employs TRBV4-2 and TRBJ2-3; D could derive from TRBD1 or TRBD2 (5 bases each). This CDR3 comprises 16 residues. Germline V lookup: CDR1 LGHNA, CDR2 YNFKEQ. Trimming shortened V by 3 bases and J by 1 base, and 14 bases separated the two germline ends.

This clone was recorded only once. Mismatch with germline at one junction end may stem from a read error. This chain connects TRBV18 to TRBJ2-1; 11 bases line up with TRBD2. CDR1 is KGHSH, CDR2 LQKENI, per germline. The CDR3 sequence is 12 residues long. The DNA of the CDR3 is TGTGCCAGCTCACCTACCGGGACTAGCGGTGTCTTC. Translating gives CASSPTGTSGVF. The full variable domain, its missing parts supplied by reference TRBV18 and TRBJ2-1, is NAGVMQNPRHLVRRRGQEARLRCSPMKGHSHVYWYRQLPEEGLKFMVYLQKENIIDESGMPKERFSAEFPKEGPSILRIQQVVRGDSAAYFCASSPTGTSGVFGPGTRLTVL.

The rearrangement uses TRBV19 and TRBJ2-4; 8 nucleotides agree with TRBD2. CDR1 and CDR2 from the germline V gene are LNHDA and SQIVND (reference sequence). The CDR3 extends over 16 amino acids. V lost 3 bases to trimming and J lost 6 bases; unmatched junction nucleotides: 10. The CDR3 nucleotides read TGTGCCAGTAGTATGACCAGGACCCTAGCGGGAAACATTCAGTACTTC. Its translation is CASSMTRTLAGNIQYF.